A selection of T cell receptor beta chains follows, all from one sample in a study of T cell responses to AZD1222 COVID-19 vaccine. The assay was immunoSEQ multiplex PCR, and TCRdb's table has in-frame clones only and misses some. The table has around 140,000 clones, around 92% seen once. The sequencing here drew on peripheral blood, taken 28 days after the second AZD1222 dose. Receptors originate from an adult who received the AZD1222 COVID-19 vaccine. The CDR3 runs from the conserved cysteine through the conserved F or W. D genes are given only for firm matches. Clone size is stated in some rows and not others, as once, few, many or a class when expanded.

.	.	TRBV28	TRBJ1-5	TGTGCCAGCAGTTTGGGGCATCTCAATCAGCCCCAGCATTTT	CASSLGHLNQPQHF
.	TRBD1	TRBV18	TRBJ1-2	TGTGCCAGCTCACCAGGGACAGGCCTCTATGGCTACACCTTC	CASSPGTGLYGYTF
few	TRBD1	TRBV19	TRBJ2-7	TGTGCCAGTAGTCCACACTCCGGGACAGGGGGAACCTACGAGCAGTACTTC	CASSPHSGTGGTYEQYF
.	.	TRBV19	TRBJ1-3	TGTGCCAGTAGAAGCCGGGACGGGGTGAGCACCATATATTTT	CASRSRDGVSTIYF
.	.	TRBV19	TRBJ1-2	TGTGCCAGTAGTATTAGCCTCGGACTCCCCTATGGCTACACCTTC	CASSISLGLPYGYTF
.	.	TRBV5-1	TRBJ2-2	TGCGCCAGCAGCTTGGCGTGGGAGTCTAACACCGGGGAGCTGTTTTTT	CASSLAWESNTGELFF
.	TRBD2	TRBV6-5	TRBJ2-6	TGTGCCAGCAGTTACGGCGGGGGATATGGGGCCAACGTCCTGACTTTC	CASSYGGGYGANVLTF
.	TRBD2	TRBV12-3/TRBV12-4	TRBJ2-7	TGTGCCAGCAGTTTAGCGGGAGGGTACGAGCAGTACTTC	CASSLAGGYEQYF
.	TRBD1	TRBV14	TRBJ2-1	TGTGCCACCGCAAAGGGCAGGGGGACCTACAATGAGCAGTTCTTC	CATAKGRGTYNEQFF
.	TRBD1	TRBV5-8	TRBJ1-5	TGTGCCAGCAGCTTTGCCGGGCAGGGGGCTCTTTGGGGCAATCAGCCCCAGCATTTT	CASSFAGQGALWGNQPQHF
.	TRBD1	TRBV19	TRBJ1-6	TGTGCCAGTCAACCTGGACAGGGGGATTCACCCCTCCACTTT	CASQPGQGDSPLHF
few	.	TRBV25-1	TRBJ2-7	TGTGCCAGCAGTGATAGGGGTTTCGGCGAGCAGTACTTC	CASSDRGFGEQYF
.	.	TRBV27	TRBJ1-3	TGTGCCAGCAGCCCCCTGGGGGCTCCTGGAAACACCATATATTTT	CASSPLGAPGNTIYF
once	TRBD2	TRBV24-1	TRBJ2-3	TGTGCCACCAGTGGGGGAGGGGGCACAGATACGCAGTATTTT	CATSGGGGTDTQYF
.	TRBD2	TRBV4-1	TRBJ2-5	TGCGCCAGCAGCCAAGAATGGTTCGGCGGGGGAAACCAAGAGACCCAGTACTTC	CASSQEWFGGGNQETQYF
.	TRBD1	TRBV7-6	TRBJ1-4	TGTGCCAGCAGGTCTGGGACAGGGGGCGACAAACTGTTTTTT	CASRSGTGGDKLFF
.	.	TRBV21-1	TRBJ1-1	TGTGCCAGCAGCTATGACAGGGAGAACACTGAAGCTTTCTTT	CASSYDRENTEAFF
once	TRBD1	TRBV7-9	TRBJ1-2	TGTGCCAGCAGCGCAAGCCTCGCAGGGGGCTTTGGCTACACCTTC	CASSASLAGGFGYTF
once	.	TRBV7-3	TRBJ2-6	TGTGCCAGCAGCACCGGACAAGGGGACTCTGGGGCCAACGTCCTGACTTTC	CASSTGQGDSGANVLTF
.	.	TRBV28	TRBJ2-3	TGTGCTTCGGACGGGGATGGCACAGATACGCAGTATTTT	CASDGDGTDTQYF
.	.	TRBV19	TRBJ1-5	TGTGCCAGTAGCCTCCAGGGGCATCAGCCCCAGCATTTT	CASSLQGHQPQHF
.	.	TRBV5-1	TRBJ1-2	TGCGCCAGCAGCTTGGGGCAGAACTATGGCTACACCTTC	CASSLGQNYGYTF
.	.	TRBV5-1	TRBJ1-1	TGCGCCAGCAGCTGGGACACAAACACTGAAGCTTTCTTT	CASSWDTNTEAFF
.	.	TRBV19	TRBJ2-3	TGTGCCAGTAGTATGGACCACCAAGTCCCAGATACGCAGTATTTT	CASSMDHQVPDTQYF
.	.	TRBV3-1/TRBV3-2	TRBJ1-2	TGTGCCAGCAGCCAAGAAGGGAGAAGGGGAGGCTACACCTTC	CASSQEGRRGGYTF
.	.	TRBV24-1	TRBJ2-3	TGTGCCACTTCCATCGGGACCACAGATACGCAGTATTTT	CATSIGTTDTQYF
.	TRBD1	TRBV6-5	TRBJ2-5	TGTGCCAGCACCTTGCAGACAGGGTCAGAGACCCAGTACTTC	CASTLQTGSETQYF
.	.	TRBV28	TRBJ2-7	TGTGCCAGCAGTTTATACGGGAGTTCTCTCGAGCAGTACTTC	CASSLYGSSLEQYF
.	TRBD2	TRBV3-1/TRBV3-2	TRBJ2-2	TGTGCCAGCAGCCAAAGTCCTAGCGGTTTTATCGGGGAGCTGTTTTTT	CASSQSPSGFIGELFF
.	.	TRBV14	TRBJ2-1	TGTGCCAGCAGCCCTTTCCCCTACAATGAGCAGTTCTTC	CASSPFPYNEQFF
.	.	TRBV5-4	TRBJ2-7	TGTGCCAGCGCACCATGGAAAGGCAATTCGGGGCAGTACTTC	CASAPWKGNSGQYF
.	.	TRBV30	TRBJ1-1	TGTGCCTGGAGGAAACGTCGCGGGGCTTTCTTT	CAWRKRRGAFF
.	.	TRBV6-4	TRBJ2-5	TGTGCCAGCAGTGTTAGGGGAGCCGTAGGCGAGACCCAGTACTTC	CASSVRGAVGETQYF
.	.	TRBV5-1	TRBJ2-2	TGCGCCAGCAGCAGATCTAGGAACACCGGGGAGCTGTTTTTT	CASSRSRNTGELFF
once	TRBD1	TRBV27	TRBJ2-6	TGTGCCAGCAGTTTATCTGGACAGGGGTCCTCTGGGGCCAACGTCCTGACTTTC	CASSLSGQGSSGANVLTF
.	TRBD1	TRBV19	TRBJ1-2	TGTGCCAGTAGTATAGATTCTGGGACAGGGAATAACTATGGCTACACCTTC	CASSIDSGTGNNYGYTF
.	TRBD1	TRBV5-1	TRBJ2-1	TGCGCCAGCAGCTTCCCGGGACAGGGGAATGAGCAGTTCTTC	CASSFPGQGNEQFF
.	TRBD2	TRBV7-9	TRBJ2-7	TGTGCCAGCAGCACTTTAGGAGCTAGCGGGAGGGTCGCCTACGAGCAGTACTTC	CASSTLGASGRVAYEQYF
.	.	TRBV28	TRBJ1-3	TGTGCCAGCAGTTTATCCAGGGGAGGAAACACCATATATTTT	CASSLSRGGNTIYF
.	.	TRBV19	TRBJ2-2	TGTGCCAGTACTGTAGCGGCGAACACCGGGGAGCTGTTTTTT	CASTVAANTGELFF
.	TRBD2	TRBV14	TRBJ2-3	TGTGCCAGCAGCCCCTGGGAGCGGGAATCAGATACGCAGTATTTT	CASSPWERESDTQYF
.	TRBD1	TRBV7-2	TRBJ1-4	TGTGCCAGCAGCTTTAGAAGACAGGGCGGACTGTTTTTT	CASSFRRQGGLFF
.	TRBD1	TRBV4-3	TRBJ1-4	TGCGCCAGCAGCCAGGGCTATCAGGGGGCTGGGGAAAAACTGTTTTTT	CASSQGYQGAGEKLFF
.	.	TRBV9	TRBJ1-5	TGTGCCAGCAGCGTTTTATACAGGGGCAATCAGCCCCAGCATTTT	CASSVLYRGNQPQHF
.	.	TRBV11-2	TRBJ2-1	TGTGCCAGCAGCCAAACTCCGGGACCAGAGCGCGATGAGCAGTTCTTC	CASSQTPGPERDEQFF
.	TRBD1	TRBV19	TRBJ2-7	TGTGCCAGTGGGACAGGGTCCTACGAGCAGTACTTC	CASGTGSYEQYF